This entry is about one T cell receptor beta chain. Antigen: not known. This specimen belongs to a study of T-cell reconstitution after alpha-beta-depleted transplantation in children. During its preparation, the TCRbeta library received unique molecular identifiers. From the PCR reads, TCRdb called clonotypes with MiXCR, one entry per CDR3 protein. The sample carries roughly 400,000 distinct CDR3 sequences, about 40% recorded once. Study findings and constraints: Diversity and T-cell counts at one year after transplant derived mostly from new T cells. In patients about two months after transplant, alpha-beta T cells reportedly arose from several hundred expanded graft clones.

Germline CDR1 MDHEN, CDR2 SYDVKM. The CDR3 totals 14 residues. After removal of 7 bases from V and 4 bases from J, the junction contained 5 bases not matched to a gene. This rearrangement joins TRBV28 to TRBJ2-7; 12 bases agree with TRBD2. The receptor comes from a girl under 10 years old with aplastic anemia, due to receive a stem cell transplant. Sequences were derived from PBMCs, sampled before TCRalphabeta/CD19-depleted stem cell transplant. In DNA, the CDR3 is TGTGCCAGCACTAGCGGGAGGGCCGGGTACGAGCAGTACTTC. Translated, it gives CASTSGRAGYEQYF.